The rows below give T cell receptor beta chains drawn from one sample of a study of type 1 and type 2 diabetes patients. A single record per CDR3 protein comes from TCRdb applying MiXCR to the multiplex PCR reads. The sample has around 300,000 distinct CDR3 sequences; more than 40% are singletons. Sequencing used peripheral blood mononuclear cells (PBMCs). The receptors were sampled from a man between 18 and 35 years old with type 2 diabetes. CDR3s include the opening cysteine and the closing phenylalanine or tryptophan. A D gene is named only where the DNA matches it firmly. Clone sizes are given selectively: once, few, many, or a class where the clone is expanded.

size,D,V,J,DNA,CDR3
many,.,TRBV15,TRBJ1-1,TGTGCCACCAGCAGAGGGGAGGTGGGGGAAGCTTTCTTT,CATSRGEVGEAFF
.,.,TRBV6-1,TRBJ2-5,TGTGCCAGCACCGTCCCGGACGAGGGAATCCTAGAGACCCAGTACTTC,CASTVPDEGILETQYF
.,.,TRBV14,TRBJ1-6,TGTGCCAGCAGCCAAGATATCCTGTCACCCCTCCACTTT,CASSQDILSPLHF
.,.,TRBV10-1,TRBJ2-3,TGTGCCAGCACCGACGGGCATAGAGATACGCAGTATTTT,CASTDGHRDTQYF
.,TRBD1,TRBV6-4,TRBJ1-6,TGTGCCAGCAGTGACGGACAGGCAGGATCACCCCTCCACTTT,CASSDGQAGSPLHF
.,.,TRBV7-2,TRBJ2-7,TGTGCCAGCAGCTTAGAGGCAGGGATCTCCTACGAGCAGTACTTC,CASSLEAGISYEQYF
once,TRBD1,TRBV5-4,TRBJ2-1,TGTGCCAGCAGTCGGACAGGGGGATTGAATGAGCAGTTCTTC,CASSRTGGLNEQFF
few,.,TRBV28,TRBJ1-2,TGTGCCAGCAGTAACAGGCCCACGAGTGGCTACACCTTC,CASSNRPTSGYTF
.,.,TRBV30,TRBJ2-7,TGTGCCTGGAGTGGGGAGACTGTCTGGCAGTACTTC,CAWSGETVWQYF
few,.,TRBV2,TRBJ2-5,TGTGCCAGCAGTGAAGGTTCATTTCGAGCCTTAACGAGGACCCAGTACTTC,CASSEGSFRALTRTQYF
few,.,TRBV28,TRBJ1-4,TGTGCCAGCCCTCCCTCGAACGTGGACCCTAAACTGTTTTTT,CASPPSNVDPKLFF
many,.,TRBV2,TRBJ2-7,TGTGCCAGCAGTGCGTGGGACACAGAGAAGAACGAGCAGTACTTC,CASSAWDTEKNEQYF
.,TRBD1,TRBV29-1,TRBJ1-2,TGCAGCGTCAAAGGACAGGGGAACTATGGCTACACCTTC,CSVKGQGNYGYTF
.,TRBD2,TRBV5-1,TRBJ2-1,TGCGCCAGCAGCTTGGAGATAGCGGGGGGGTTCAATGAGCAGTTCTTC,CASSLEIAGGFNEQFF
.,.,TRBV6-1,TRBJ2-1,TGTGCCAGCAGTGTCCAATTAGGGAGACAGGCCAATGAGCAGTTCTTC,CASSVQLGRQANEQFF
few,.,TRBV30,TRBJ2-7,TGTGCCTGGAGCGGGGCCGACGAGCAGTACTTC,CAWSGADEQYF
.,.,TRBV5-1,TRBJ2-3,TGCGCCAGCAGCTTGCGAGACAAAACAGATACGCAGTATTTT,CASSLRDKTDTQYF
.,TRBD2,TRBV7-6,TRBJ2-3,TGTGCCAGCAGCCGATCCGGGACTAGCGGGGCCCTCACAGATACGCAGTATTTT,CASSRSGTSGALTDTQYF
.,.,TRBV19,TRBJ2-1,TGTGCCAGTAGTGACTACAGGGACAATGAGCAGTTCTTC,CASSDYRDNEQFF
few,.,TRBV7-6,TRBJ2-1,TGTGCCAGCACCCAACAGGCAGATTTATACAATGAGCAGTTCTTC,CASTQQADLYNEQFF
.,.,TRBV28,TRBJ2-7,TGTGCCAGCAAATCGTCGGGACGGATGTACGAGCAGTACTTC,CASKSSGRMYEQYF
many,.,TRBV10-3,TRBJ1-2,TGTGCCATCAAGGACAGTTACTATGGCTACACCTTC,CAIKDSYYGYTF
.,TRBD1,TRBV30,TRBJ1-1,TGTGCCTGGAGTCTCGGGACAGGGCTATACGGGAATGAAGCTTTCTTT,CAWSLGTGLYGNEAFF
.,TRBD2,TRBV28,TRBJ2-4,TGTGCCAGCAGTCTCGTGGCCGGGACTAAGGGGATTCTGGCCAAAAACATTCAGTACTTC,CASSLVAGTKGILAKNIQYF
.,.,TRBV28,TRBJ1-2,TGTGCCAGCAGTGGCTACAGGGTTAACTATGGCTACACCTTC,CASSGYRVNYGYTF
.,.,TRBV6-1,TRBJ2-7,TGTGCCAGCAGTGAAGAGGGCTTCCTCTCCTACGAGCAGTACTTC,CASSEEGFLSYEQYF
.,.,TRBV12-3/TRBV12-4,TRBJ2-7,TGTGCCAGCAGTTTTGGGGTGGCCTACGAGCAGTACTTC,CASSFGVAYEQYF
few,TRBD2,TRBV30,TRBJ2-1,TGTGCCTGGAGTACCACCGGGGAGGGGAGGAATGAGCAGTTCTTC,CAWSTTGEGRNEQFF
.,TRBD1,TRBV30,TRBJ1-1,TGTGCCTGGAACCGAAGGGGGCCAAACACTGAAGCTTTCTTT,CAWNRRGPNTEAFF
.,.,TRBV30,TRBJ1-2,TGTGCCTGGGCAGTGAGCTATGGCTACACCTTC,CAWAVSYGYTF
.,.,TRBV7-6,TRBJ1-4,TGTGCCAGCAGCTCTTTGGGGGAAAAACTGTTTTTT,CASSSLGEKLFF
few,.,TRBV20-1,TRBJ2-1,TGCAGTGCTAGAGAGCTAGGTGACAATGAGCAGTTCTTC,CSARELGDNEQFF
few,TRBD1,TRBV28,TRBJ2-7,TGTGCCAGCAGGGGACAGGGGCGTCGCGAGCAGTACTTC,CASRGQGRREQYF
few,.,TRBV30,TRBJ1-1,TGTGCCTGGAGTGTGGGGGGGTCGACTGAAGCTTTCTTT,CAWSVGGSTEAFF
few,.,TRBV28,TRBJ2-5,TGTGCCAGCAGAGCACACACCGGTGAGACCCAGTACTTC,CASRAHTGETQYF
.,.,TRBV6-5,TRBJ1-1,TGTGCCAGCGGAAAGGGTCCCGCTGAAGCTTTCTTT,CASGKGPAEAFF
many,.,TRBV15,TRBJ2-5,TGTGCCACCAGCAGAGTAACCGGAATAAGACAAGAGACCCAGTACTTC,CATSRVTGIRQETQYF
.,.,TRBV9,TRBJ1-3,TGTGCCAGCAGCCCCAGGACGGGAGGAAACACCATATATTTT,CASSPRTGGNTIYF
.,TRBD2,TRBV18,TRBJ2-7,TGTGCCAGCTCACCAGGCGGGAGAGCCTACGAGCAGTACTTC,CASSPGGRAYEQYF
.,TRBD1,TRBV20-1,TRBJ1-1,TGCAGTGCTCACAGACAGGGGAACACTGAAGCTTTCTTT,CSAHRQGNTEAFF
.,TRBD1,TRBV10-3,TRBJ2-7,TGTGCCATCAGTGGGACAGGGGGAAACGAGCAGTACTTC,CAISGTGGNEQYF
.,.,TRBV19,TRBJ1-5,TGTGCCAGTAGTATAGTTGGTTTTAATCAGCCCCAGCATTTT,CASSIVGFNQPQHF
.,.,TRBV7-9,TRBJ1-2,TGTGCCAGCAGCCCCGGGGCCCTAGCTAACTATGGCTACACCTTC,CASSPGALANYGYTF
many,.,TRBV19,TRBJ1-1,TGTGCCAGTAGTATGGGGTCGGGCACTGAAGCTTTCTTT,CASSMGSGTEAFF
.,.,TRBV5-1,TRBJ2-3,TGCGCCAGCAGCTGGGGAGGACAGACAGATACGCAGTATTTT,CASSWGGQTDTQYF
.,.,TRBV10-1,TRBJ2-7,TGCGCCAGCAGCCCCCACGCGGGAATATGGAGCGAGCAGTACTTC,CASSPHAGIWSEQYF
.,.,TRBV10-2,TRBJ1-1,TGCGCCAGCAGTGAGAGGGTTTCGACTGGAGCTTTCTTT,CASSERVSTGAFF